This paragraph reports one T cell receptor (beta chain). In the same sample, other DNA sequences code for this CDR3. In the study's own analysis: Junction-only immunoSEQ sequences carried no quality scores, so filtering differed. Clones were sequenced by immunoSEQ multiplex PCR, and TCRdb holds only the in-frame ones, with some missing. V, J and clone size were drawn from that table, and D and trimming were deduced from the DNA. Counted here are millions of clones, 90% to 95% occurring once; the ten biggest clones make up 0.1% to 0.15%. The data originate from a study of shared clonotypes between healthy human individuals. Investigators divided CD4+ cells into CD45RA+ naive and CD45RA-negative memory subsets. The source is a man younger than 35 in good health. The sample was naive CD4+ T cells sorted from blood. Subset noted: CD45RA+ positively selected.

CDR3 amino acids: CASSPRQGGGEQYF. The DNA for the CDR3 is TGTGCCAGCTCACCCCGACAGGGTGGAGGCGAGCAGTACTTC. V is TRBV18 and J is TRBJ2-7; 7 positions match TRBD1. With 3 bases clipped from V and 6 bases from J, the junction kept 8 bases outside the gene matches. CDR3 size: 14 residues. Germline CDR1 is KGHSH and CDR2 is LQKENI.